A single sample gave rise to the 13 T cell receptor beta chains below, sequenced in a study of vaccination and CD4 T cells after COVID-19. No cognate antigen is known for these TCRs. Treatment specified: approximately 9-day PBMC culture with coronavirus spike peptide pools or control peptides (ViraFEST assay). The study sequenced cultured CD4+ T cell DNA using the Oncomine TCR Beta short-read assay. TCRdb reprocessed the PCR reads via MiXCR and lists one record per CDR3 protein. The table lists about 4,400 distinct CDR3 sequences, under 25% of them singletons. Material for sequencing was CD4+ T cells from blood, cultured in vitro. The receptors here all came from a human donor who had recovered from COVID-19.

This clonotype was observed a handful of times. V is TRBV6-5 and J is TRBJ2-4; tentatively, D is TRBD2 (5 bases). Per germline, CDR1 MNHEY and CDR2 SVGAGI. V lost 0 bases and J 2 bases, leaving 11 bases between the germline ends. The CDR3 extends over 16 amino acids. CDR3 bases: TGTGCCAGCAGTTACTCGATCATCGGGACCAAAAACATTCAGTACTTC. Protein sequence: CASSYSIIGTKNIQYF.

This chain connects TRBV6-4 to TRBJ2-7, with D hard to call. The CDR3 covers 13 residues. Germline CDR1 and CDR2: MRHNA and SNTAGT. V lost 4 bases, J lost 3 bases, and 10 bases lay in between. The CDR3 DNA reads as TGTGCCAGCAGTGCTGAGACTGGCTACGAGCAGTACTTC. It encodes CASSAETGYEQYF.

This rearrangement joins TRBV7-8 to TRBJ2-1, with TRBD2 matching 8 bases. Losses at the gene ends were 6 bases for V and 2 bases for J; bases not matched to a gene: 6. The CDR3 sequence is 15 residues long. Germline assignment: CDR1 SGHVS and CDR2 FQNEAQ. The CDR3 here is CASRSTSGAYNEQFF. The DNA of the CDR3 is TGTGCCAGCAGATCCACTAGCGGAGCCTACAATGAGCAGTTCTTC.

The CDR3 loop reads CAISESRLGVIHPPQHF. Written as DNA, the CDR3 is TGTGCCATCAGTGAGTCGCGCCTGGGAGTTATTCATCCGCCCCAGCATTTT. The rearrangement links TRBV10-3 to TRBJ1-5; D unclear. The CDR3 is made up of 17 amino acids. Germline V gene lookup returns CDR1 ENHRY and CDR2 SYGVKD. Trimming shortened V by 0 bases and J by 9 bases, and 21 bases separated the two germline ends.

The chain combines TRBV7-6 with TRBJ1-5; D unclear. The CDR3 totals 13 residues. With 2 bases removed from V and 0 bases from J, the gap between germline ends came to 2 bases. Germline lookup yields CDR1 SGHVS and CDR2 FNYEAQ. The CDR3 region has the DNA TGTGCCAGCAGCTTATCTAGCAATCAGCCCCAGCATTTT. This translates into CASSLSSNQPQHF. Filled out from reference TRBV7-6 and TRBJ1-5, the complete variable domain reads GAGVSQSPRYKVTKRGQDVALRCDPISGHVSLYWYRQALGQGPEFLTYFNYEAQQDKSGLPNDRFSAERPEGSISTLTIQRTEQRDSAMYRCASSLSSNQPQHFGDGTRLSIL.

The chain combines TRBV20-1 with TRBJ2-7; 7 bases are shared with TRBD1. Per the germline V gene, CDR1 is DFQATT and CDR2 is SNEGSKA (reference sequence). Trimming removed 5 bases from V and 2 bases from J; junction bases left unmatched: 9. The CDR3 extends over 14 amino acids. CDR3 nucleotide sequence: TGCAGTGCTGAGACAGGGCTGAAAACCTACGAGCAGTACTTC. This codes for CSAETGLKTYEQYF.

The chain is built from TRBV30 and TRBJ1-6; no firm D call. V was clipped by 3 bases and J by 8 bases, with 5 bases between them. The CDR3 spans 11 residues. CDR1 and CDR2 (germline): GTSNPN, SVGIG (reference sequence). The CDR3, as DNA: TGTGCCTGGAGGAGGGATTCACCCCTCCACTTT. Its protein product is CAWRRDSPLHF.

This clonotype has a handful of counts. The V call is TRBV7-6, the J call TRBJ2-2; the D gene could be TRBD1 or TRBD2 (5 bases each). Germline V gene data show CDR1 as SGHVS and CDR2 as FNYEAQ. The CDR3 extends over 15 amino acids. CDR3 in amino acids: CATSGKQGGTGELFF. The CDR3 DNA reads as TGTGCTACCTCGGGGAAGCAGGGCGGCACCGGGGAGCTGTTTTTT.

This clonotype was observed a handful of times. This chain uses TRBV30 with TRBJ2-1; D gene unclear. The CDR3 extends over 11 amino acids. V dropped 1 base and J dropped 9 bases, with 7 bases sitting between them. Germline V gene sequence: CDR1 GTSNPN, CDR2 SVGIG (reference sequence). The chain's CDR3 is CAWSAVAEQFF. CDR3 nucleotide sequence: TGTGCCTGGAGTGCCGTAGCTGAGCAGTTCTTC.

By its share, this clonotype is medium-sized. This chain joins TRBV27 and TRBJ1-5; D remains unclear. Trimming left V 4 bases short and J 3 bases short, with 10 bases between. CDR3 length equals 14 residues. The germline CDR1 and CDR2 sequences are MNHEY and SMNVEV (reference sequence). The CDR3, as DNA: TGTGCCAGCAGTTCAAAAGGGCTCAATCAGCCCCAGCATTTT. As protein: CASSSKGLNQPQHF.

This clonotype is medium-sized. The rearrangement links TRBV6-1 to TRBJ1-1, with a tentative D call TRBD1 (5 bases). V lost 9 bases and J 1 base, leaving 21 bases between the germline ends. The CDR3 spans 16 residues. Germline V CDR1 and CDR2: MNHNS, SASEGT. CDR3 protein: CASYPGQTKPNTEAFF. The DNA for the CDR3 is TGTGCCAGTTACCCGGGGCAGACCAAGCCGAACACTGAAGCTTTCTTT.

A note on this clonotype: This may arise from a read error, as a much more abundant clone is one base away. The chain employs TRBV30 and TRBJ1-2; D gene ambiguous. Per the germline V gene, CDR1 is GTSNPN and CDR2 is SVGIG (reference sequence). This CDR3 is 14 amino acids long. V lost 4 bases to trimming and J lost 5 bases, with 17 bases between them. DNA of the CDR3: TGTGCCTGGATCCACGGACGGGGAATTTATGGCTACACCTTC. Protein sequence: CAWIHGRGIYGYTF. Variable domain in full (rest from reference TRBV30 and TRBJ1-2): SQTIHQWPATLVQPVGSPLSLECTVEGTSNPNLYWYRQAAGRGLQLLFYSVGIGQISSEVPQNLSASRPQDRQFILSSKKLLLSDSGFYLCAWIHGRGIYGYTFGSGTRLTVV.

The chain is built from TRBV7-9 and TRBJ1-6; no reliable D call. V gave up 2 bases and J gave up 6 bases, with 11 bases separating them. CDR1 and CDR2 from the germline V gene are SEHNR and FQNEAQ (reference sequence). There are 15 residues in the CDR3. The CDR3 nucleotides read TGTGCCAGCAGCTTACAAGGCGGCAGTAATTCACCCCTCCACTTT. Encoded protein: CASSLQGGSNSPLHF.